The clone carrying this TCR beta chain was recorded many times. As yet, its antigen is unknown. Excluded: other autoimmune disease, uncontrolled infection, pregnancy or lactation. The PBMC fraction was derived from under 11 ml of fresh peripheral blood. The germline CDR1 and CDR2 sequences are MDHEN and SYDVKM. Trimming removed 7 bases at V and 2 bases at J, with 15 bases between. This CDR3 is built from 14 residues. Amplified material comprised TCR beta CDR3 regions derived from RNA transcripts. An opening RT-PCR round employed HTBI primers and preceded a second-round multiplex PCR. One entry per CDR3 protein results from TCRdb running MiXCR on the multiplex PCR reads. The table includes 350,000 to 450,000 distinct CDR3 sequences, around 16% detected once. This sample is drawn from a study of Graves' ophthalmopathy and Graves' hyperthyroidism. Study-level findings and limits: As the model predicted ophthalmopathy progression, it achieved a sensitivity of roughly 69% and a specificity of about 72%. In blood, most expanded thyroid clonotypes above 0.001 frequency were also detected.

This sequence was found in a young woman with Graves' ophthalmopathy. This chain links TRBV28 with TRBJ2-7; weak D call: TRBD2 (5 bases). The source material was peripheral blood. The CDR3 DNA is TGTGCCAGCACTGCTAGTAGCGAGACCTACGAGCAGTACTTC. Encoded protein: CASTASSETYEQYF.